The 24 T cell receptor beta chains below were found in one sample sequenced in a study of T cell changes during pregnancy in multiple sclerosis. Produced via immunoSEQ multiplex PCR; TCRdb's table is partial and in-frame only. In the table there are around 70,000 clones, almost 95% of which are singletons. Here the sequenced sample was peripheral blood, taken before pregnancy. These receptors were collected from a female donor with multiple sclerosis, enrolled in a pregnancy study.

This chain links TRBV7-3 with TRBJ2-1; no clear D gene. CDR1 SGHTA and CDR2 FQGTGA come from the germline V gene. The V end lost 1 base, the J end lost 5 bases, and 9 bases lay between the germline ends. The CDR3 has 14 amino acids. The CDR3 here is CASSLRAPNNEQFF. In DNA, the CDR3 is TGTGCCAGCAGCTTAAGGGCCCCCAACAATGAGCAGTTCTTC.

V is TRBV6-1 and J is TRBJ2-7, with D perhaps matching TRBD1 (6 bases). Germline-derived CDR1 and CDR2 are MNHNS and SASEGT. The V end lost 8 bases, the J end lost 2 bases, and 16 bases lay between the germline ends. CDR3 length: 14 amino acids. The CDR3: CASSLDRTAYEQYF. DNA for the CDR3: TGTGCCAGCTCTTTGGACAGAACAGCCTACGAGCAGTACTTC.

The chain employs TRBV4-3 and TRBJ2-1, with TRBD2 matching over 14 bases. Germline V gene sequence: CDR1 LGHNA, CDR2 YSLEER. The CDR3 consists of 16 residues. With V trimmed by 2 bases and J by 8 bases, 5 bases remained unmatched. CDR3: CASSQRLAGGPYEQFF. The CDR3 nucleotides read TGCGCCAGCAGCCAACGACTAGCGGGAGGGCCATATGAGCAGTTCTTC.

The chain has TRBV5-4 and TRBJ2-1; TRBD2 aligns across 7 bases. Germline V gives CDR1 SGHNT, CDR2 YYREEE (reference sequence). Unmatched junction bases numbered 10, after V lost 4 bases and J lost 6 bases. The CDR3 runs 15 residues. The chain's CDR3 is CASSLSSTSFNEQFF. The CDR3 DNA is TGTGCCAGCAGCCTCTCTTCGACTAGCTTCAATGAGCAGTTCTTC.

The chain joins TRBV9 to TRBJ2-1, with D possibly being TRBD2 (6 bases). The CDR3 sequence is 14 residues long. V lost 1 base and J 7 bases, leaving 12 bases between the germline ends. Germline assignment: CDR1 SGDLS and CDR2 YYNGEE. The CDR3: CASSVTGEQNEQFF. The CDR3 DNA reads TGTGCCAGCAGCGTAACGGGGGAACAGAATGAGCAGTTCTTC.

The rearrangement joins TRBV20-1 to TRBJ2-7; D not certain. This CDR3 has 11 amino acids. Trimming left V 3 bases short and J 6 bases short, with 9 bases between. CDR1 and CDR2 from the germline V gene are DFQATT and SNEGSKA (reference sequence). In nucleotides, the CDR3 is TGCAGTGCTAGCCTTCGCGCCGAGCAGTACTTC. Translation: CSASLRAEQYF.

The CDR3: CASSVAGVGELFF. The CDR3 region has the DNA TGTGCCAGCAGCGTAGCCGGGGTCGGGGAGCTGTTTTTT. The chain carries TRBV9 and TRBJ2-2, with D maybe TRBD2 (5 bases). The V end was cut by 0 bases, the J end by 7 bases, with 7 bases between. This CDR3 is built from 13 residues. Per the germline V gene, CDR1 is SGDLS and CDR2 is YYNGEE.

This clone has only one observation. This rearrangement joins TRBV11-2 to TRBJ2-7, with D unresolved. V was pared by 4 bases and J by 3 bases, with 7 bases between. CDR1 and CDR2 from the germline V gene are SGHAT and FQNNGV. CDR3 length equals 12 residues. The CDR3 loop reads CASSSAGYEQYF. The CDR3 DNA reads TGTGCCAGCAGCTCCGCCGGCTACGAGCAGTACTTC.

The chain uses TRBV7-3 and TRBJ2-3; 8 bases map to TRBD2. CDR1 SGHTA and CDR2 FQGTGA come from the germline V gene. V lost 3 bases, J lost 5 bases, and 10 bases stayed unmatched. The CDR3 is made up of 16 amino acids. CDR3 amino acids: CASSFSGTTFGDTQYF. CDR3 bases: TGTGCCAGCAGCTTTAGCGGGACGACTTTTGGAGATACGCAGTATTTT.

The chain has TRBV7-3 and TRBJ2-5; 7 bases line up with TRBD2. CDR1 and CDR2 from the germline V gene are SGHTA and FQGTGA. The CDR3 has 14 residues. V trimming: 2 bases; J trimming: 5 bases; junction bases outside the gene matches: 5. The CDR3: CASSLAGRGETQYF. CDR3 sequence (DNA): TGTGCCAGCAGCTTAGCAGGGCGGGGGGAGACCCAGTACTTC.

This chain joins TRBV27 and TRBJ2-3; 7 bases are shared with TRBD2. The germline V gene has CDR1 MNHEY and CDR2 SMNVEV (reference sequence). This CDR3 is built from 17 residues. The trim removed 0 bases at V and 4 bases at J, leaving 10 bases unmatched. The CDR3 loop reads CASSLSEASGSSDTQYF. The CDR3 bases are TGTGCCAGCAGTTTATCCGAGGCTAGCGGAAGCTCAGATACGCAGTATTTT.

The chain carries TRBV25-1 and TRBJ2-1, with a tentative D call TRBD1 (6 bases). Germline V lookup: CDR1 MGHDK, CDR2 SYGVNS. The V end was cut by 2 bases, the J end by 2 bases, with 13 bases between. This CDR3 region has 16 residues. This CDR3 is CASSEIIGGAYNEQFF. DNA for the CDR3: TGTGCCAGCAGTGAAATAATTGGGGGCGCCTACAATGAGCAGTTCTTC.

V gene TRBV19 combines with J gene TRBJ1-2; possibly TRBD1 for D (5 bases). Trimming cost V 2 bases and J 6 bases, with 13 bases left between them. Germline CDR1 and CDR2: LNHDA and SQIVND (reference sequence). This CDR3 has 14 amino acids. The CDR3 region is CASSIFGRGNGYTF. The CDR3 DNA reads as TGTGCCAGTAGTATATTCGGGCGGGGGAATGGCTACACCTTC.

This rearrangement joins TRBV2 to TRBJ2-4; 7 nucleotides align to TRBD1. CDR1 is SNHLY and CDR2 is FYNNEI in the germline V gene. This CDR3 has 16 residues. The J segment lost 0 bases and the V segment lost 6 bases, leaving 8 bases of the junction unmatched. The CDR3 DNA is TGTGCCAGCAGAGCAACAGGGGCGAAAGCCAAAAACATTCAGTACTTC. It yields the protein CASRATGAKAKNIQYF.

The CDR3 region has the DNA TGTGCCAGCAGTTACACGACCCGGACAGGGGCAGAGACCCAGTACTTC. It codes for CASSYTTRTGAETQYF. The chain links TRBV6-5 to TRBJ2-5, with 9 bases that match TRBD1. The CDR3 totals 16 residues. V dropped 2 bases and J dropped 4; count of bases not matched to a gene: 8. Germline V gene lookup returns CDR1 MNHEY and CDR2 SVGAGI.

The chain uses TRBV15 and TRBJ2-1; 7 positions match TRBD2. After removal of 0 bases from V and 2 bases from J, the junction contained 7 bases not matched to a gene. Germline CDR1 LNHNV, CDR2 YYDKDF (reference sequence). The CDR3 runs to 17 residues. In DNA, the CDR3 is TGTGCCACCAGCAGAGAAACCGCGGGAGACCCCTACAATGAGCAGTTCTTC. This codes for CATSRETAGDPYNEQFF.

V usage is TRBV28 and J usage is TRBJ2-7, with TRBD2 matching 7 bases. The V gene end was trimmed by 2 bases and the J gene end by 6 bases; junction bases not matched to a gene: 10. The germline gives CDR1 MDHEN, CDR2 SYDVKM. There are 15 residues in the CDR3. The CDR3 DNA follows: TGTGCCAGCAGTTTAAGCGGGAAGAGGGCCCGCGAGCAGTACTTC. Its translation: CASSLSGKRAREQYF.

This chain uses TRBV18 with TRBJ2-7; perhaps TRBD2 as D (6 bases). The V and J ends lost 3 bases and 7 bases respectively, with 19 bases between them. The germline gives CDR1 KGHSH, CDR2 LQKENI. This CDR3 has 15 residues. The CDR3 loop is CASSPWTTTNQEQYF. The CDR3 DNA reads TGTGCCAGCTCACCCTGGACTACCACGAACCAGGAGCAGTACTTC.

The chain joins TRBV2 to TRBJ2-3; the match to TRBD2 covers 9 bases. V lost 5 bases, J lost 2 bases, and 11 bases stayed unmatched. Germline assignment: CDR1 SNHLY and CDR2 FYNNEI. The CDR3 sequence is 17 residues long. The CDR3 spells CASSSKWGLAYTDTQYF. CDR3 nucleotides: TGTGCCAGCAGTTCTAAGTGGGGACTAGCATACACAGATACGCAGTATTTT.

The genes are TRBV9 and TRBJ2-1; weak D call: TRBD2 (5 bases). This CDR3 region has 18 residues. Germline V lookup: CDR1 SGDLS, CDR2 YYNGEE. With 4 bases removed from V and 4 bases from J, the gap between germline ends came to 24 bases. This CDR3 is CASSPHAGPPEIYNEQFF. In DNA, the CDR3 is TGTGCCAGCAGCCCCCATGCGGGCCCTCCCGAAATTTACAATGAGCAGTTCTTC.

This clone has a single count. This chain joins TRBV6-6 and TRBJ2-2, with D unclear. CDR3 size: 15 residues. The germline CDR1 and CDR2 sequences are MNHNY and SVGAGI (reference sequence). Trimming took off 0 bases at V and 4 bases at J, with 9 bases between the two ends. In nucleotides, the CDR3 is TGTGCCAGCAGTTACTCCGCTAGTGGCACCGGGGAGCTGTTTTTT. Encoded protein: CASSYSASGTGELFF.

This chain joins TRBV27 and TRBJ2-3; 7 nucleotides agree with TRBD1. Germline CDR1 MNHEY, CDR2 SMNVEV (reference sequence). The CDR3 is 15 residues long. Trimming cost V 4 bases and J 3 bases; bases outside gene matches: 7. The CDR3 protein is CASSYEGAWTDTQYF. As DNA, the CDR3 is TGTGCCAGCAGTTATGAGGGGGCTTGGACAGATACGCAGTATTTT.

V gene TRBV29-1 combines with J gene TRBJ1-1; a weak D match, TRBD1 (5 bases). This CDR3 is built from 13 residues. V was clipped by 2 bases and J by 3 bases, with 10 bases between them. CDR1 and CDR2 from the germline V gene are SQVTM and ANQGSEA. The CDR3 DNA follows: TGCAGCGTTGAAAGCCGGGGGGACACTGAAGCTTTCTTT. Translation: CSVESRGDTEAFF.

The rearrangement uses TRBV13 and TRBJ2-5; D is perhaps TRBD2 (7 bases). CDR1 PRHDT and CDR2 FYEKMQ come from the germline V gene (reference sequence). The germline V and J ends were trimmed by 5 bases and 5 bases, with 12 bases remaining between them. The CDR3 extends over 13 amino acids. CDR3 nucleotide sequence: TGTGCCAGCAGCGGGAGGGGGGGGGAGACCCAGTACTTC. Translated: CASSGRGGETQYF. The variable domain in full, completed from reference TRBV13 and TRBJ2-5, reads AAGVIQSPRHLIKEKRETATLKCYPIPRHDTVYWYQQGPGQDPQFLISFYEKMQSDKGSIPDRFSAQQFSDYHSELNMSSLELGDSALYFCASSGRGGETQYFGPGTRLLVL.